This TCR beta chain was recovered during a study of blood T cell repertoires in COVID-19. Study information: The study drew acute and convalescent COVID-19 samples from the United States, Italy and Spain. Nucleic acid was either cDNA or gDNA, and it came from T cells, B-cell-depleted T cells, or PBMCs.

This CDR3 spans 15 amino acids. The germline V gene has CDR1 WNHNN and CDR2 SYGVQD (reference sequence). The germline V and J ends were trimmed by 3 bases and 3 bases, with 13 bases remaining between them. Authors' methods: Cell counts per sample came from amplifying reference gene primers. Repertoires were generated with immunoSEQ multiplex PCR, while TCRdb's copy carries only in-frame clones and drops some. Clone size and the V and J calls come from that table; the DNA yielded D and trimming. The sample shows approximately 250,000 clones, approximately 84% of them seen only once. This receptor was obtained from a man aged 45 to 65 with acute or convalescent COVID-19. The chain joins TRBV10-1 to TRBJ2-3; unclear D gene. The source material was peripheral blood. This CDR3 is CASSDGISLTDTQYF. The DNA of the CDR3 is TGCGCCAGCAGTGATGGCATTTCCTTGACAGATACGCAGTATTTT.